Following are 30 T cell receptor beta chains from one sample sequenced in a study of blood T cells in healthy people across ages. Then a second PCR, running roughly 7 to 11 cycles, was carried out with a sample-barcoded 5' primer and a J-beta primer mix. TCRdb analysed the 5' RACE reads with MiXCR anew, one entry per CDR3 protein. The repertoire holds about 970,000 distinct CDR3 sequences, with 45% to 60% as singletons. The sample was blood. The receptors were sampled from a woman aged 60-75 years in good health.

V is TRBV7-9 and J is TRBJ2-5; perhaps TRBD1 as D (5 bases). Between the trimmed V and J ends, which lost 5 bases and 11 bases, there was a span of 21 bases. Germline CDR1 is SEHNR and CDR2 is FQNEAQ (reference sequence). The CDR3 contains 14 residues. CDR3 coding DNA: TGTGCCAGCAGCCGTACAGGCCGGACCCCAGAGCAGTACTTC. This gives the protein CASSRTGRTPEQYF.

The chain is built from TRBV20-1 and TRBJ1-5; D remains unclear. The V gene lost 0 bases and the J gene lost 4 bases, with 13 bases spanning the gap. This CDR3 has 15 amino acids. CDR1 is DFQATT, CDR2 SNEGSKA, per germline (reference sequence). The CDR3 sequence: CSAREGQVGNQPQHF. The DNA of the CDR3 is TGCAGTGCTAGAGAGGGCCAGGTGGGGAATCAGCCCCAGCATTTT.

V usage is TRBV4-2 and J usage is TRBJ1-4, with D maybe TRBD1 (5 bases). The CDR3 has 16 residues. Germline V lookup: CDR1 LGHNA, CDR2 YNFKEQ. Trimming took 4 bases from V and 8 from J, leaving 20 bases between them. CDR3 DNA: TGTGCCAGCAGCCCGGGGCCGCAGGGAGGGTCGGAAAAACTGTTTTTT. As protein: CASSPGPQGGSEKLFF.

The rearrangement links TRBV2 to TRBJ2-3; 9 bases map to TRBD2. The V and J ends lost 6 bases and 2 bases, in that order; junction bases with no gene match: 9. CDR1 and CDR2 (germline): SNHLY, FYNNEI. The CDR3 has 16 amino acids. Here the CDR3 reads CASRDLAGTATDTQYF. The CDR3 coding sequence is TGTGCCAGCAGGGACCTAGCGGGGACTGCCACAGATACGCAGTATTTT. Full variable domain (rest looked up from reference TRBV2 and TRBJ2-3): EPEVTQTPSHQVTQMGQEVILRCVPISNHLYFYWYRQILGQKVEFLVSFYNNEISEKSEIFDDQFSVERPDGSNFTLKIRSTKLEDSAMYFCASRDLAGTATDTQYFGPGTRLTVL.

The V and J genes are TRBV6-2 or TRBV6-3 and TRBJ2-4; D remains unclear. Germline CDR1 and CDR2: MNHEY and SVGEGT. This CDR3 has 11 residues. Trimming cost V 4 bases and J 10 bases, with 8 bases left between them. This chain's CDR3 is CASSSPRIQYF. The CDR3 DNA reads as TGTGCCAGCAGTTCCCCGCGTATTCAGTACTTC.

The chain is built from TRBV4-1 and TRBJ1-5; D might be TRBD1 (6 bases). The CDR3 totals 16 residues. V lost 0 bases, J lost 11 bases, and 20 bases lay in between. Germline V gene lookup returns CDR1 MGHRA and CDR2 YSYEKL. CDR3 DNA: TGCGCCAGCAGCCAAGAGTCGGGGGCGAATCTGAACGCCCAGCATTTT. It codes for CASSQESGANLNAQHF.

This clonotype was counted only a few times. The rearrangement joins TRBV14 to TRBJ2-1; 10 bases align to TRBD2. The DNA end is more similar to TRBJ2-7, so the J call may be wrong. The CDR3 is 15 amino acids. Per the germline V gene, CDR1 is SGHDN and CDR2 is FVKESK. The CDR3 DNA is TGTGCCAGCAGCTATGGACTAGCGGCTTACAATGAGCAGTACTTC. Protein sequence: CASSYGLAAYNEQYF.

V is TRBV20-1 and J is TRBJ2-3, with 8 bases fitting TRBD2. The CDR3 is made up of 18 amino acids. The ends lost 0 bases at V and 2 bases at J; junction bases unmatched: 13. CDR1 is DFQATT, CDR2 SNEGSKA, per germline (reference sequence). The CDR3 spells CSARDSTAGLGATDTQYF. The CDR3 DNA is TGCAGTGCTAGAGATTCAACGGCGGGACTAGGAGCCACAGATACGCAGTATTTT.

V and J are TRBV12-3 or TRBV12-4 and TRBJ1-2, with D possibly being TRBD1 (5 bases). This CDR3 comprises 14 residues. The ends were cut back, 6 bases at V and 0 bases at J, with 11 bases in the middle. The CDR3 protein is CASSPRDSNYGYTF. CDR3 DNA: TGTGCCAGCAGCCCCCGGGACTCTAACTATGGCTACACCTTC.

The rearrangement uses TRBV20-1 and TRBJ2-1; a weak D match, TRBD2 (6 bases). Germline V gene data show CDR1 as DFQATT and CDR2 as SNEGSKA (reference sequence). The ends were cut back, 4 bases at V and 4 bases at J, with 17 bases in the middle. The CDR3 runs to 15 residues. Here the CDR3 DNA reads TGCAGTGCTAATTCCCCCCGGGCGGGGTACAATGAGCAGTTCTTC. Amino acid sequence: CSANSPRAGYNEQFF.

This clonotype appeared a few times. Here the CDR3 reads CASKKESDNEQFF. CDR3 DNA: TGTGCCAGCAAGAAAGAGAGTGACAATGAGCAGTTCTTC. The rearrangement uses TRBV2 and TRBJ2-1, with D unresolved. V was trimmed by 7 bases and J by 5 bases, leaving 12 bases between them. CDR1 is SNHLY, CDR2 FYNNEI, per germline. CDR3 size: 13 residues.

J is TRBJ2-5 and V is TRBV4-1; 10 bases agree with TRBD1. The end of the DNA fits TRBJ2-7 better, so the J call may be wrong. Germline CDR1 and CDR2: MGHRA and YSYEKL. The CDR3 is 15 amino acids. In nucleotides, the CDR3 is TGCGCCAGCAACGCGGGACAGGGGATCTTCAGCGAGCAGTACTTC. It encodes CASNAGQGIFSEQYF.

As regards this clonotype: At one end, the junction sequence differs from germline, possibly due to a read error. The chain joins TRBV10-3 to TRBJ2-7; 10 bases match TRBD1. CDR1 and CDR2 (germline): ENHRY, SYGVKD. This CDR3 has 13 residues. CDR3 sequence reads: CTIGDRGFYEQYF. The CDR3 nucleotides read TGTACCATCGGGGACAGGGGTTTCTACGAGCAGTACTTC.

This clonotype was counted a few times. This chain connects TRBV20-1 to TRBJ2-7; D gene uncertain. The CDR3 consists of 11 residues. Trimming took 3 bases from V and 2 from J, leaving 5 bases between them. From germline, CDR1 is DFQATT and CDR2 SNEGSKA (reference sequence). CDR3 protein: CSASPAYEQYF. Written as DNA, the CDR3 is TGCAGTGCTAGCCCAGCCTACGAGCAGTACTTC.

The J gene is TRBJ2-1, the V gene TRBV27; D may be TRBD1 (5 bases). Germline loops: CDR1 MNHEY, CDR2 SMNVEV (reference sequence). CDR3 length: 13 amino acids. Trimming removed 7 bases from V and 5 bases from J, with 12 bases in between. The CDR3 sequence: CASTNLGHNEQFF. In DNA form, the CDR3 reads TGTGCCAGCACGAACCTGGGGCACAATGAGCAGTTCTTC.

This clonotype was seen only a few times. The chain joins TRBV5-1 to TRBJ2-7; tentative D call: TRBD2 (7 bases). CDR1 is SGHRS and CDR2 is YFSETQ in the germline V gene. V lost 2 bases to trimming and J lost 0 bases, with 18 bases between them. The CDR3 is 17 amino acids. The CDR3 is CASSLGGAGTISYEQYF. The CDR3 DNA follows: TGCGCCAGCAGCTTAGGGGGAGCGGGGACGATCTCCTACGAGCAGTACTTC. Combining the CDR3 with reference TRBV5-1 and TRBJ2-7 gives the whole variable domain KAGVTQTPRYLIKTRGQQVTLSCSPISGHRSVSWYQQTPGQGLQFLFEYFSETQRNKGNFPGRFSGRQFSNSRSEMNVSTLELGDSALYLCASSLGGAGTISYEQYFGPGTRLTVT.

The chain employs TRBV27 and TRBJ1-4; no clear D. In germline, CDR1 is MNHEY, CDR2 SMNVEV (reference sequence). The CDR3 is 12 residues long. V dropped 5 bases and J dropped 8 bases, with 9 bases sitting between them. Here the CDR3 reads CASSLAGEKLFF. The DNA of the CDR3 is TGTGCCAGCAGTCTGGCTGGGGAAAAACTGTTTTTT.

Only a few counts were recorded for this clonotype. This rearrangement joins TRBV29-1 to TRBJ2-5; D gene uncertain. Germline V gene data show CDR1 as SQVTM and CDR2 as ANQGSEA. The V end lost 0 bases, the J end lost 5 bases, and 10 bases lay between the germline ends. The CDR3 spans 13 residues. The CDR3 reads CSVEDNQRETQYF. The CDR3 DNA reads TGCAGCGTTGAAGATAACCAGAGGGAGACCCAGTACTTC.

This clonotype was recorded at least ten times. The gene calls are TRBV7-2 and TRBJ2-3; 11 bases agree with TRBD2. This CDR3 is 15 amino acids long. J was trimmed by 5 bases and V by 5 bases; bases with no gene match: 6. The germline CDR1 and CDR2 sequences are SGHTA and FQGNSA. The CDR3 DNA reads as TGTGCCAGCAGCATTAGCGGGAGGGGGGGAGATACGCAGTATTTT. This translates into CASSISGRGGDTQYF. The whole variable domain, remainder taken from reference TRBV7-2 and TRBJ2-3, is GAGVSQSPSNKVTEKGKDVELRCDPISGHTALYWYRQSLGQGLEFLIYFQGNSAPDKSGLPSDRFSAERTGGSVSTLTIQRTQQEDSAVYLCASSISGRGGDTQYFGPGTRLTVL.

This clonotype was observed a handful of times. The chain couples TRBV4-3 to TRBJ1-2; D is perhaps TRBD1 (6 bases). Trimming took 4 bases from V and 4 from J, leaving 16 bases between them. This CDR3 is built from 15 residues. CDR1 is LGHNA, CDR2 YSLEER, per germline. CDR3: CASSLSGTSIYGYTF. The CDR3 coding sequence is TGCGCCAGCAGCCTATCCGGGACAAGCATCTATGGCTACACCTTC.

This clonotype turned up a few times. The rearrangement uses TRBV5-1 and TRBJ2-3; TRBD2 is a possible D gene (6 bases). The germline V and J ends were trimmed by 3 bases and 2 bases, with 19 bases remaining between them. Looked up from germline, CDR1 is SGHRS and CDR2 is YFSETQ. The CDR3 is 17 amino acids. The CDR3 DNA reads as TGCGCCAGCAGCTGGGAGGACGGAGGAACAGACACAGATACGCAGTATTTT. Translating it yields CASSWEDGGTDTDTQYF.

V gene TRBV7-2 combines with J gene TRBJ2-5, with TRBD2 identical over 8 bases. Germline CDR1 and CDR2: SGHTA and FQGNSA. The CDR3 totals 19 residues. Germline trimming cut 2 bases from V and 4 bases from J; bases unmatched to any gene: 18. The chain's CDR3 is CASSLTYGGADFQAETQYF. CDR3 in DNA: TGTGCCAGCAGCTTAACCTACGGGGGGGCAGATTTTCAGGCAGAGACCCAGTACTTC.

The V gene is TRBV12-3 or TRBV12-4, the J gene TRBJ1-1; a possible D gene is TRBD1 (6 bases). V lost 11 bases and J 4 bases, leaving 17 bases between the germline ends. The CDR3 sequence is 13 residues long. The CDR3 nucleotides read TGTGCCGGCACCACAGGGATCCGCACTGAAGCTTTCTTT. The encoded protein is CAGTTGIRTEAFF.

CDR3 nucleotide sequence: TGTGCCAGCACGTGGAGCCATCCCGGGGCCAACGTCCTGACTTTC. Its translation: CASTWSHPGANVLTF. The rearrangement uses TRBV2 and TRBJ2-6; no reliable D call. Germline loops: CDR1 SNHLY, CDR2 FYNNEI. This CDR3 contains 15 residues. V was clipped by 7 bases and J by 4 bases, with 14 bases between them.

V is TRBV25-1 and J is TRBJ1-5; the D gene is possibly TRBD1 (6 bases). CDR1 and CDR2 (germline): MGHDK, SYGVNS. The CDR3 extends over 16 amino acids. Trimming removed 1 base from V and 4 bases from J, with 14 bases in between. CDR3 coding DNA: TGTGCCAGCAGTGAATCCGGGGGCCGTTCTAATCAGCCCCAGCATTTT. It encodes CASSESGGRSNQPQHF.

V is TRBV11-1 and J is TRBJ1-1; 10 bases map to TRBD1. The CDR3 is made up of 15 amino acids. The V gene end was trimmed by 4 bases and the J gene end by 1 base; junction bases not matched to a gene: 3. Per the germline V gene, CDR1 is SGHAT and CDR2 is FQDESV (reference sequence). CDR3 nucleotides: TGTGCCAGCAGCTCCGACAGGGGGCCGAACACTGAAGCTTTCTTT. Its protein is CASSSDRGPNTEAFF.

In this sample, this clonotype turned up many times. This sequence joins TRBV7-9 and TRBJ2-3; no clear D. Trimming left V 5 bases short and J 4 bases short, with 10 bases between. This CDR3 has 13 amino acids. Germline V gene lookup returns CDR1 SEHNR and CDR2 FQNEAQ (reference sequence). This CDR3 is CASSPRSADTQYF. CDR3 coding DNA: TGTGCCAGCAGCCCTCGCAGTGCAGATACGCAGTATTTT.

The chain has TRBV20-1 and TRBJ1-5, with D unresolved. CDR1 is DFQATT, CDR2 SNEGSKA, per germline (reference sequence). Trimming stripped 5 bases from V and 9 bases from J, with 14 bases between. This CDR3 contains 12 residues. The CDR3 reads CSASRGLGPQHF. CDR3 DNA sequence: TGCAGTGCTTCACGGGGTCTAGGGCCCCAGCATTTT.

This clonotype has only a few counts. This rearrangement joins TRBV29-1 to TRBJ2-1, with 8 positions matching TRBD1. V shed 6 bases and J 5 bases; nucleotides not matched to a gene: 12. This CDR3 has 15 amino acids. Germline V gives CDR1 SQVTM, CDR2 ANQGSEA. CDR3 coding DNA: TGCAGCGTAGCTAGATACCGGGACAGGCACAATGAGCAGTTCTTC. Translated: CSVARYRDRHNEQFF.

The V call is TRBV3-1, the J call TRBJ2-7; perhaps TRBD1 as D (6 bases). Trimming shortened V by 8 bases and J by 0 bases, and 14 bases separated the two germline ends. CDR3 length equals 14 residues. Germline values: CDR1 LGHDT, CDR2 YNNKEL (reference sequence). The CDR3 DNA sequence: TGTGCCAGCCAGGGGTTTGGAGACTCCTACGAGCAGTACTTC. It yields the protein CASQGFGDSYEQYF.